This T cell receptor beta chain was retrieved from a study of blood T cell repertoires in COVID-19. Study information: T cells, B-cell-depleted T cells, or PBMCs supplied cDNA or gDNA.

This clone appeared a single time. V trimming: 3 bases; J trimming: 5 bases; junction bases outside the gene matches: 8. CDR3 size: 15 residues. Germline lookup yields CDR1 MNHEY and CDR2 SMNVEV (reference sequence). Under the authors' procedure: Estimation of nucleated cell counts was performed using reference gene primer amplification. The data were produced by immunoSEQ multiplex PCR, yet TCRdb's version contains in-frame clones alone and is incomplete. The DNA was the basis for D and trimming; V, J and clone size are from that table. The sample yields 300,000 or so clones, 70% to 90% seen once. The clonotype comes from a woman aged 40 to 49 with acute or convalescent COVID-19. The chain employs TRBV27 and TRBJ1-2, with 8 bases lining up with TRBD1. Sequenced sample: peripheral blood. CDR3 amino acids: CASSLGRDRKYGYTF. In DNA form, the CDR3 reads TGTGCCAGCAGTTTGGGCCGGGACAGGAAATATGGCTACACCTTC.